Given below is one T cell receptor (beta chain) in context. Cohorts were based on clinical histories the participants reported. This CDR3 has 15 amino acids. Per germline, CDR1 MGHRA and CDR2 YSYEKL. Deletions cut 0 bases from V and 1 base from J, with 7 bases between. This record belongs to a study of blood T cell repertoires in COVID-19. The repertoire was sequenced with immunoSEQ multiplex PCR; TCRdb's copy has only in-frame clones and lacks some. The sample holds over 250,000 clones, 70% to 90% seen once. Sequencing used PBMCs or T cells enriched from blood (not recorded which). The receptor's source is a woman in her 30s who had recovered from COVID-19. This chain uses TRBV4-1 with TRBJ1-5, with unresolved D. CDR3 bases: TGCGCCAGCAGCCAAGACGACTGGAGCAATCAGCCCCAGCATTTT. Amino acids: CASSQDDWSNQPQHF.